This T cell receptor beta chain was sequenced for a study of early T cells in non-severe SARS-CoV-2 infection. Looking at the study overall: Sequenced material consisted of bulk RNA (from unsorted whole blood), and chains were unpaired. Study results and limitations: Lookups in VDJdb leaned toward anti-spike CD8 responses and missed private and CD4 specificities.

Individually, cDNA molecules had unique molecular identifiers attached to them. Each CDR3 protein gets one entry after TCRdb re-called the 5' RACE reads with MiXCR. Among some 51,000 distinct CDR3 sequences listed, 14% to 15% were seen once. Germline V gene lookup returns CDR1 GTSNPN and CDR2 SVGIG (reference sequence). CDR3 length: 12 residues. Trimming left V 4 bases short and J 7 bases short, with 11 bases between. This clonotype has just a few counts. Its antigen is currently unknown. The clonotype originates from an adult who was a healthcare worker with PCR-confirmed SARS-CoV-2 infection or an uninfected control (not recorded which). Specimen: whole blood, collected at baseline. The V and J genes are TRBV30 and TRBJ2-1; no clear D. The CDR3 here is CAWNPVLNEQFF. The CDR3 DNA follows: TGTGCCTGGAACCCAGTACTGAATGAGCAGTTCTTC.